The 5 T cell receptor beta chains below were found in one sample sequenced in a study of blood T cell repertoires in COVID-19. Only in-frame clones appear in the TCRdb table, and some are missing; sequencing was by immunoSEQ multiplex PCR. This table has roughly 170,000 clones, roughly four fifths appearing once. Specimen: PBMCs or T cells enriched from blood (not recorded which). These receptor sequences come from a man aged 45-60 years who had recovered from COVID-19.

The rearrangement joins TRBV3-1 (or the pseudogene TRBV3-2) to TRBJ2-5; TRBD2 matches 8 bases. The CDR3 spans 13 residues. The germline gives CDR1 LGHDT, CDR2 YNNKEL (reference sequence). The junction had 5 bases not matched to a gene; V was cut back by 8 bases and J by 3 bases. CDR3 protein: CASSRGGKETQYF. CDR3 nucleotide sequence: TGTGCCAGCTCCCGCGGGGGGAAAGAGACCCAGTACTTC.

This CDR3 is CASSLDIPNTGELFF. The CDR3 DNA is TGTGCCAGCAGTTTGGACATACCGAACACCGGGGAGCTGTTTTTT. The chain links TRBV27 to TRBJ2-2, with D perhaps TRBD1 (5 bases). This CDR3 has 15 residues. In germline, CDR1 is MNHEY, CDR2 SMNVEV (reference sequence). Trimming stripped 3 bases from V and 0 bases from J, with 8 bases between.

CDR3 residues: CASGGGSTARDTQYF. CDR3 in DNA: TGTGCCAGCGGCGGTGGTAGTACCGCGAGAGATACGCAGTATTTT. The genes are TRBV28 and TRBJ2-3; D is ambiguous. Germline CDR1 MDHEN, CDR2 SYDVKM. Trimming pared 8 bases from V and 5 bases from J, leaving 20 bases between. The CDR3 consists of 15 residues. Full variable domain (rest looked up from reference TRBV28 and TRBJ2-3): DVKVTQSSRYLVKRTGEKVFLECVQDMDHENMFWYRQDPGLGLRLIYFSYDVKMKEKGDIPEGYSVSREKKERFSLILESASTNQTSMYLCASGGGSTARDTQYFGPGTRLTVL.

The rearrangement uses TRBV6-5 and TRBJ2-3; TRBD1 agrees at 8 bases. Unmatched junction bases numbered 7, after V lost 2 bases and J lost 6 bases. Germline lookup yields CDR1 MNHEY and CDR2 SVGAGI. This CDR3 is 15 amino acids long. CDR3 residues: CASSYRQGARDTQYF. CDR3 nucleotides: TGTGCCAGCAGTTACAGGCAGGGGGCGCGGGATACGCAGTATTTT.

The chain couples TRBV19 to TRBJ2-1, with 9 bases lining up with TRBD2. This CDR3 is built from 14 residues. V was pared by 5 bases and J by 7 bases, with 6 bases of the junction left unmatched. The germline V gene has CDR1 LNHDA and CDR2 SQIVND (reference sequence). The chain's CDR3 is CASSLRGGLNEQFF. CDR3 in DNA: TGTGCCAGTAGTTTGCGGGGGGGCCTTAATGAGCAGTTCTTC.